The T cell receptor beta chain under discussion was sequenced for a study of metastatic and nonmetastatic thyroid tumors. Study background: Comparison of repertoires was carried out across blood and tumor or nodule tissue from malignant and benign thyroid patients.

All patients were treatment-naive before thyroid surgery. As for this clone: Its antigen is unknown.

TCRdb re-analyzed the PCR reads using MiXCR. The table has about 41,000 clones, 28% seen once. Study outcomes and limitations: When malignant thyroid tumors were compared with benign nodules, TCR beta diversity was reportedly significantly higher in the malignant tumors. This held in both blood and tumor samples.

V lost 2 bases and J 8 bases, leaving 16 bases between the germline ends. The CDR3 has 15 residues. Germline V lookup: CDR1 LNHDA, CDR2 SQIVND (reference sequence). Sequencing input: blood. The sequence was obtained from a male donor with papillary thyroid cancer or a benign thyroid nodule (not recorded which). Some clones in this sample may be carry-over from other donors' samples. This chain uses TRBV19 with TRBJ2-1; D is undetermined. CDR3 bases: TGTGCCAGTAGTATACGTCAGCGTGAGGTGGATGAGCAGTTCTTC. It specifies CASSIRQREVDEQFF.